This T cell receptor beta chain was captured by sequencing in a study of T-cell reconstitution after alpha-beta-depleted transplantation in children. Using unique molecular identifiers, the investigators prepared the TCRbeta library. TCRdb passed the PCR reads through MiXCR, listing each CDR3 protein once. The data show about 360,000 distinct CDR3 sequences, roughly 14% seen once. The ends lost 6 bases at V and 0 bases at J; junction bases unmatched: 5. This CDR3 is 14 amino acids long. The sample holds a few counts of this clonotype. The TCR originated in a human donor who donated a stem cell graft to a child with Fanconi anemia. The sample in question was PBMCs, obtained from the stem cell graft. The chain carries TRBV12-3 or TRBV12-4 and TRBJ2-7, with TRBD1 matching over 7 bases. The CDR3 nucleotides read TGTGCCAGCAGCCTACAGGGGAGCTCCTACGAGCAGTACTTC. This codes for CASSLQGSSYEQYF.